This passage covers 19 T cell receptor delta chains from one sample sequenced in a study of Vδ1+ human thymocytes (dated by TCRdb to 2016 to 2019). The research as a whole found: Unlike the oligoclonal repertoires in peripheral blood, the thymic TRG and TRD repertoires appeared highly polyclonal, with Gaussian CDR3 length distributions.

The sequencing machine was an Illumina MiSeq. RNA extraction was performed with the RNeasy mini kit, and reverse transcription was done with Superscript III. To generate the CDR3 amplicons, a multiplex PCR was run using pooled V-gene forward primers together with a constant-region reverse primer that carried Illumina adaptor overhangs. TCRdb reanalyzed the public reads with the CATT caller, and identical DNA sequences were merged afterwards. Within this sample are about 27,000 delta-chain clones, with 25% to 30% of them counted one time only. The ten largest account for roughly 1.6% of the sample. These receptors have no identified antigens. What was sequenced was Vdelta1+ gamma-delta thymocytes from the thymus. Per the publication, the cell subset or site label means: FACS-sorted CD3+ TCRalphabeta- TCRVdelta1+ TCRVdelta2- thymocytes. Source of these receptors: a boy under two years old who had congenital heart surgery.

This chain joins TRDV1 and TRDJ1; possibly TRDD3 for D (6 bases). The CDR3 length is 19 residues. Germline CDR1 and CDR2: TSWWSYY and QGS. Trimming removed 3 bases from V and 0 bases from J, with 23 bases in between. The CDR3 is CALGDRYATWGPYTDKLIF. The CDR3 DNA is TGTGCTCTTGGGGATCGCTACGCCACCTGGGGACCCTACACCGATAAACTCATCTTT.

This clone appeared once. Possible read error: a much larger clone is one base away. The chain joins TRDV1 to TRDJ1; 7 bases align to TRDD3. The J segment lost 2 bases and the V segment lost 2 bases, leaving 26 bases of the junction unmatched. Germline CDR1 TSWWSYY, CDR2 QGS. There are 22 residues in the CDR3. In DNA, the CDR3 is TGTGCTCTTGGGGAAGTTCCGAGGCCTCTACTGGGGCATCGCGAGAGGACCGATAAACTCATCTTT. Translation: CALGEVPRPLLGHRERTDKLIF.

The chain employs TRDV1 and TRDJ1; D is perhaps TRDD3 (5 bases). V lost 4 bases and J 8 bases, leaving 17 bases between the germline ends. CDR3 size: 14 residues. Germline CDR1 reads TSWWSYY; CDR2 reads QGS. The CDR3 reads CALGVVTDRGKLIF. CDR3 in DNA: TGTGCTCTTGGGGTGGTTACGGACCGGGGAAAACTCATCTTT.

Concerning this clone itself: A much larger clone differs by one base, so this may be a read error. The chain is built from TRDV1 and TRDJ1; 8 bases map to TRDD3. J was trimmed by 9 bases and V by 4 bases; bases with no gene match: 16. The CDR3 is 16 amino acids. Germline lookup yields CDR1 TSWWSYY and CDR2 QGS. CDR3 sequence: CALGGYPYWGVDELIF. The CDR3 DNA reads TGTGCTCTTGGGGGGTACCCCTACTGGGGGGTAGATGAACTCATCTTT.

Note on this clone: The sample contains more than one DNA sequence encoding this CDR3. The V gene is TRDV1, the J gene TRDJ1; 13 nucleotides agree with TRDD3. The CDR3 has 25 residues. Unmatched junction bases numbered 38, after V lost 9 bases and J lost 4 bases. The germline CDR1 and CDR2 sequences are TSWWSYY and QGS. The CDR3 DNA sequence: TGTGCTCTATCAGGGTGGGTTCCGACACCATTAACTGGGGGATACGCTTCCAAGCAATTCGATAAACTCATCTTT. Translation gives CALSGWVPTPLTGGYASKQFDKLIF.

With regard to this clone: This sequence may be a read error, since a much larger clone differs from it by one base. The J gene is TRDJ1, the V gene TRDV1, with D possibly TRDD3 on 7 matching bases. This CDR3 spans 17 amino acids. V was cut by 5 bases and J by 2 bases, with 21 bases left in between. Germline lookup yields CDR1 TSWWSYY and CDR2 QGS. CDR3 amino acids: CALGNLPPGWGTDKLIF. Here the CDR3 DNA reads TGTGCTCTTGGGAACCTTCCCCCCGGCTGGGGGACCGATAAACTCATCTTT.

Points on this clone: A much larger clone lies a single base off, so this may be a read error. The chain uses TRDV1 and TRDJ1, with 13 positions matching TRDD3. From germline, CDR1 is TSWWSYY and CDR2 QGS. There are 24 residues in the CDR3. The V segment lost 2 bases and the J segment 0 bases; nucleotides outside the gene matches: 24. CDR3 protein: CALGEGIHGLVLGDTMDYTDKLIF. The CDR3 DNA sequence: TGTGCTCTTGGGGAAGGAATCCATGGGCTCGTACTGGGGGATACGATGGACTACACCGATAAACTCATCTTT.

This clone came up a few times. This chain uses TRDV1 with TRDJ1, with TRDD3 matching over 8 bases. There are 18 residues in the CDR3. The V segment lost 4 bases and the J segment 0 bases; nucleotides outside the gene matches: 13. CDR1 TSWWSYY and CDR2 QGS come from the germline V gene. Here the CDR3 reads CALGAQRGLLGDTDKLIF. The CDR3 coding sequence is TGTGCTCTTGGGGCTCAGCGCGGCCTACTGGGGGACACCGATAAACTCATCTTT.

This clone was seen only a few times. This chain connects TRDV1 to TRDJ1; TRDD3 aligns across 11 bases. In germline, CDR1 is TSWWSYY, CDR2 QGS. The CDR3 has 25 residues. V shed 1 base and J 6 bases; nucleotides not matched to a gene: 34. CDR3 amino acids: CALGEHPRPALRYWGIGGLPYKLIF. CDR3 in DNA: TGTGCTCTTGGGGAACACCCCCGGCCTGCCTTGAGGTACTGGGGGATAGGAGGTCTGCCGTATAAACTCATCTTT.

This chain connects TRDV1 to TRDJ1, with a possible D match to TRDD2 (6 bases). The germline V gene encodes CDR1 TSWWSYY and CDR2 QGS. The CDR3 is made up of 16 amino acids. Trimming shortened V by 3 bases and J by 3 bases, and 17 bases separated the two germline ends. The CDR3 nucleotides are TGTGCTCTTGGGGATCCGGCCTTCCGAAGGTCCGATAAACTCATCTTT. Translated: CALGDPAFRRSDKLIF.

As for this clone: One base away lies a much larger clone, so this may be a sequencing read error. Other DNA sequences in the sample encode the same CDR3. The chain employs TRDV1 and TRDJ1; D is unresolved. V gave up 0 bases and J gave up 4 bases, with 21 bases separating them. Germline V gives CDR1 TSWWSYY, CDR2 QGS. This CDR3 is 18 amino acids long. The CDR3 here is CALGELTAGTRIDDKLIF. CDR3 bases: TGTGCTCTTGGGGAACTTACCGCTGGTACTCGGATTGACGATAAACTCATCTTT.

Relative to its sample, this clone is medium-sized (0.01 to 0.1%). V gene TRDV1 combines with J gene TRDJ1; TRDD3 agrees at 8 bases. V shed 0 bases, J shed 7 bases, and the junction held 7 bases outside the gene matches. This CDR3 has 15 amino acids. Germline assignment: CDR1 TSWWSYY and CDR2 QGS. The CDR3: CALGELAHWGFKLIF. The CDR3 DNA follows: TGTGCTCTTGGGGAACTGGCCCACTGGGGGTTTAAACTCATCTTT.

This clone qualifies as medium-sized (0.01 to 0.1%). Within the sample, other DNA sequences also encode this same CDR3. The chain joins TRDV1 to TRDJ1, with D uncertain. The CDR3 extends over 18 amino acids. CDR1 is TSWWSYY and CDR2 is QGS in the germline V gene. V dropped 0 bases and J dropped 4 bases, with 21 bases sitting between them. The DNA for the CDR3 is TGTGCTCTTGGGGAACTTACCGCGGGTACTCGGATTGACGATAAACTCATCTTT. Translating it yields CALGELTAGTRIDDKLIF.

The rearrangement uses TRDV1 and TRDJ1; D may be TRDD3 (6 bases). Trimming left V 4 bases short and J 4 bases short, with 28 bases between. Germline V lookup: CDR1 TSWWSYY, CDR2 QGS. The CDR3 length is 19 residues. In DNA form, the CDR3 reads TGTGCTCTTGGGGGCCTAAGGCAGATTTTAGGAGGATACTTCGATAAACTCATCTTT. Translating it yields CALGGLRQILGGYFDKLIF.

This clone has just a few counts. At the DNA level, this CDR3 is encoded by other sequences in the same sample as well. The gene calls are TRDV1 and TRDJ1, with D possibly TRDD3 on 5 matching bases. V was pared by 0 bases and J by 0 bases, with 17 bases between. Germline CDR1 and CDR2: TSWWSYY and QGS. The CDR3 contains 18 residues. The CDR3 spells CALGELRAQGTYTDKLIF. The CDR3, as DNA: TGTGCTCTTGGGGAACTCCGTGCTCAGGGGACGTACACCGATAAACTCATCTTT.

This rearrangement joins TRDV1 to TRDJ1; 9 bases match TRDD3. The CDR3 is 21 residues long. The germline V gene encodes CDR1 TSWWSYY and CDR2 QGS. V dropped 9 bases and J dropped 0; count of bases not matched to a gene: 26. CDR3 protein: CALKLPSKSGGSPRYTDKLIF. The CDR3 DNA follows: TGTGCTCTGAAACTTCCTAGTAAGTCTGGGGGATCCCCTCGGTACACCGATAAACTCATCTTT.

For this clone: Mismatch with germline at one junction end may stem from a read error. The chain carries TRDV1 and TRDJ1, with D possibly being TRDD2 (5 bases). The CDR3 is made up of 14 amino acids. In germline, CDR1 is TSWWSYY, CDR2 QGS. The CDR3 loop is CALAPTPSAEKLIF. In DNA, the CDR3 is TGTGCTCTTGCCCCAACCCCTTCGGCCGAGAAACTCATCTTT.

The chain combines TRDV1 with TRDJ1; 10 bases align to TRDD3. After removal of 3 bases from V and 2 bases from J, the junction contained 15 bases not matched to a gene. Germline V gene data show CDR1 as TSWWSYY and CDR2 as QGS. CDR3 length: 19 amino acids. This CDR3 is CALGDGGWGIPTGTDKLIF. CDR3 nucleotide sequence: TGTGCTCTTGGGGACGGGGGATGGGGGATACCCACGGGGACCGATAAACTCATCTTT.

This clone was counted a few times. Additional DNA sequences in this sample encode the identical CDR3. The chain joins TRDV1 to TRDJ1, with D perhaps assigned TRDD1 or TRDD3 (5 bases each). CDR3 length: 18 amino acids. V was trimmed by 1 base and J by 5 bases, leaving 23 bases between them. The V gene's germline CDR1 is TSWWSYY and CDR2 QGS. The CDR3 DNA follows: TGTGCTCTTGGGGAACATAGTCTCCCTGTAAAGTGGGGTGATAAACTCATCTTT. This codes for CALGEHSLPVKWGDKLIF.